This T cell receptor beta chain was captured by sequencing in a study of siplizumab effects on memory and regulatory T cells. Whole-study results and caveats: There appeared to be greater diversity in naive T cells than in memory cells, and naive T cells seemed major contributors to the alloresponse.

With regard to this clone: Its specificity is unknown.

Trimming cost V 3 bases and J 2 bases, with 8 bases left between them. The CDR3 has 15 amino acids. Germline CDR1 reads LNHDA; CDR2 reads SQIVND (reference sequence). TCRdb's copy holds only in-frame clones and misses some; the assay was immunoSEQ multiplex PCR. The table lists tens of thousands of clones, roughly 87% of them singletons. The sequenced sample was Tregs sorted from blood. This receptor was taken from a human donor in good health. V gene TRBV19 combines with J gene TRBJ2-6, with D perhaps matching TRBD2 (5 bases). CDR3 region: CASSIEGTGANVLTF. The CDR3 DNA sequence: TGTGCCAGTAGTATTGAGGGTACTGGGGCCAACGTCCTGACTTTC. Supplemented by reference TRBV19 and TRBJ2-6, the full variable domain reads DGGITQSPKYLFRKEGQNVTLSCEQNLNHDAMYWYRQDPGQGLRLIYYSQIVNDFQKGDIAEGYSVSREKKESFPLTVTSAQKNPTAFYLCASSIEGTGANVLTFGAGSRLTVL.